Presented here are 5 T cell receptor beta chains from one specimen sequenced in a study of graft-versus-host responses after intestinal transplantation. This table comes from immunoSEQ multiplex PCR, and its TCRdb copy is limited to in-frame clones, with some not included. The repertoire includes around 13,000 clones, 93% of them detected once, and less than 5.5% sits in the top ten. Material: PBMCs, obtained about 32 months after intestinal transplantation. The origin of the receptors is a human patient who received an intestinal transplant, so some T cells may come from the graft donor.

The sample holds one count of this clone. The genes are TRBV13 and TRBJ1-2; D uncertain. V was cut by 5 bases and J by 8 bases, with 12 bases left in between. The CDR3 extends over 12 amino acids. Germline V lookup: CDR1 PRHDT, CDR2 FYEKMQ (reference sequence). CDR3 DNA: TGTGCCAGCAGCCCCGGGCTGGGGGGCTACACCTTC. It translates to CASSPGLGGYTF.

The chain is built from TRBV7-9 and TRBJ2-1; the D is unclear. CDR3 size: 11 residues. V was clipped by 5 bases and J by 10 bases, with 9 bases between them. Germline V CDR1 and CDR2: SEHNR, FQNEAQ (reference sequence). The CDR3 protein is CASSLSWEQFF. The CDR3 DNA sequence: TGTGCCAGCAGCCTTAGTTGGGAGCAGTTCTTC.

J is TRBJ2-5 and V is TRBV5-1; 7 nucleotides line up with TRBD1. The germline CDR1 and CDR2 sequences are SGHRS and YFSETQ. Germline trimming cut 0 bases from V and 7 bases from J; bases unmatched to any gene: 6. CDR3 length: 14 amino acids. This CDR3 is CASSLAEGGGTQYF. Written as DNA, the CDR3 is TGCGCCAGCAGCTTGGCCGAAGGGGGCGGGACCCAGTACTTC. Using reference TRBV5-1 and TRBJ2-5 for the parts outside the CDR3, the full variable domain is KAGVTQTPRYLIKTRGQQVTLSCSPISGHRSVSWYQQTPGQGLQFLFEYFSETQRNKGNFPGRFSGRQFSNSRSEMNVSTLELGDSALYLCASSLAEGGGTQYFGPGTRLLVL.

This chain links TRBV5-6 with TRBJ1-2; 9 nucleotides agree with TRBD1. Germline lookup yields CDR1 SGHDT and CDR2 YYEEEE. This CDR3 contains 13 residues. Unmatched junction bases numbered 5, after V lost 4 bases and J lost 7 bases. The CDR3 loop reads CASSAGQGGGYTF. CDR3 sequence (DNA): TGTGCCAGCAGCGCGGGACAGGGTGGTGGCTACACCTTC. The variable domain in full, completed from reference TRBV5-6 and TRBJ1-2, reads DAGVTQSPTHLIKTRGQQVTLRCSPKSGHDTVSWYQQALGQGPQFIFQYYEEEERQRGNFPDRFSGHQFPNYSSELNVNALLLGDSALYLCASSAGQGGGYTFGSGTRLTVV.

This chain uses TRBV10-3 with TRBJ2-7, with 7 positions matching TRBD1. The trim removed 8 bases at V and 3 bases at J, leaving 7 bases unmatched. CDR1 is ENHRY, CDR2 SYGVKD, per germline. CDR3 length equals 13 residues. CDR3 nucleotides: TGTGCCATCGGGGGACAGAACTTCTACGAGCAGTACTTC. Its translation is CAIGGQNFYEQYF.